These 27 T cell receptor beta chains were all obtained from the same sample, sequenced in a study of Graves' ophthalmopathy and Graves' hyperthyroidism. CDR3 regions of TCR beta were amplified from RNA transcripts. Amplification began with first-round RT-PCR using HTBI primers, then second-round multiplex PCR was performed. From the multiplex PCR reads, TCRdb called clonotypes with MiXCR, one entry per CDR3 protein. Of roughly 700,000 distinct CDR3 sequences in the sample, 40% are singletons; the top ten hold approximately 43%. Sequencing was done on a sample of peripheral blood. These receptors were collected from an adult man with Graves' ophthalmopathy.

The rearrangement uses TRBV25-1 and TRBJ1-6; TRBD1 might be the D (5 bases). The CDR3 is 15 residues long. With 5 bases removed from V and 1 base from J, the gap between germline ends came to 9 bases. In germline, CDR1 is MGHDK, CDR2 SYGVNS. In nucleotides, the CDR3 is TGTGCCAGCAGTTCCTCAGGGTCCTATAATTCACCCCTCCACTTT. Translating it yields CASSSSGSYNSPLHF.

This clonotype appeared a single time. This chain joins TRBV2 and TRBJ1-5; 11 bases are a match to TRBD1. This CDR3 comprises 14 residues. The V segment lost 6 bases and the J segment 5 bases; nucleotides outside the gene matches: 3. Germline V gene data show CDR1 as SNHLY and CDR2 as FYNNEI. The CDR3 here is CASRTGQGDQPQHF. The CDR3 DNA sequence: TGTGCCAGCAGGACGGGACAGGGGGATCAGCCCCAGCATTTT.

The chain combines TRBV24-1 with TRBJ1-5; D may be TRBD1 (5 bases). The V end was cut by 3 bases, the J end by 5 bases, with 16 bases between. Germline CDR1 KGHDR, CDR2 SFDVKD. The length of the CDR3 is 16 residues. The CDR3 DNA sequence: TGTGCCACCAGTGATATAACAGGCACCGGGGATCAGCCCCAGCATTTT. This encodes CATSDITGTGDQPQHF.

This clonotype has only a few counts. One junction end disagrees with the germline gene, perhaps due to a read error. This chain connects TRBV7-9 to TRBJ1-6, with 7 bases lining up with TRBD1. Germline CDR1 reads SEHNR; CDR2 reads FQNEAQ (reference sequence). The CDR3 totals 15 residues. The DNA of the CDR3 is TGCGCCAGCAGCCTGGAGGGACAGATAAATTCACCCCTCCACTTT. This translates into CASSLEGQINSPLHF.

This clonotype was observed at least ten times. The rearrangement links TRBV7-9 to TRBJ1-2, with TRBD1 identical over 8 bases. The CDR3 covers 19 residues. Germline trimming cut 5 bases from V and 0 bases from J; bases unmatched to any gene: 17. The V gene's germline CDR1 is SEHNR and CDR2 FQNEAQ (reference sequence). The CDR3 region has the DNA TGTGCCAGCAGCGTAGGTGGGACAGGTCGGATCCAAGCTAACTATGGCTACACCTTC. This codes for CASSVGGTGRIQANYGYTF.

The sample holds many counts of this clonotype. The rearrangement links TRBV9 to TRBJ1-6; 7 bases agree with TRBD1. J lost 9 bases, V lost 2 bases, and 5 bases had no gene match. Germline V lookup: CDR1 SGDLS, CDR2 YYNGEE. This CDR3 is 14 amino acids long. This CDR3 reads CASSVSAGGSPLHF. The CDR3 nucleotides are TGTGCCAGCAGCGTTTCGGCAGGGGGTTCACCCCTCCACTTT.

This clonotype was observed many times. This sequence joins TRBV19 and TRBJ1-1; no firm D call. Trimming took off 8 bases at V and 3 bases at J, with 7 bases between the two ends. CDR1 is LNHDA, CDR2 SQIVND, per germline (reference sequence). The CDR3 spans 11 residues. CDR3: CASFMHTEAFF. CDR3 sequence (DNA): TGTGCCAGTTTTATGCACACTGAAGCTTTCTTT.

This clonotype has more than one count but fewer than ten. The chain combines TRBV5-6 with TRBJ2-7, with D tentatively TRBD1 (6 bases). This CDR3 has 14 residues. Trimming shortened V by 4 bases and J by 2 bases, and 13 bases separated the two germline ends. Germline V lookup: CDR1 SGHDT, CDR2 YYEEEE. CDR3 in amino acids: CASSPTGIAYEQYF. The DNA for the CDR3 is TGTGCCAGCAGCCCCACAGGGATCGCCTACGAGCAGTACTTC. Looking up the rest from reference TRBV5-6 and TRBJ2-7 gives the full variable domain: DAGVTQSPTHLIKTRGQQVTLRCSPKSGHDTVSWYQQALGQGPQFIFQYYEEEERQRGNFPDRFSGHQFPNYSSELNVNALLLGDSALYLCASSPTGIAYEQYFGPGTRLTVT.

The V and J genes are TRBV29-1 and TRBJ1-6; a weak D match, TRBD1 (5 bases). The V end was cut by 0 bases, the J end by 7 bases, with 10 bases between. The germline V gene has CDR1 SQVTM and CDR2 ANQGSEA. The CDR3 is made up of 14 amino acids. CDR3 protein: CSVEDGDPNSPLHF. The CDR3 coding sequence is TGCAGCGTTGAAGATGGGGACCCCAATTCACCCCTCCACTTT.

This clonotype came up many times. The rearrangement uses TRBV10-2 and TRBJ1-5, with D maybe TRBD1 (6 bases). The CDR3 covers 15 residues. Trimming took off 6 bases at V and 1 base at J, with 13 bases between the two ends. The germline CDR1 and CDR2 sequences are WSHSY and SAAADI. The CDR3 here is CASSAGTKSNQPQHF. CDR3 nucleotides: TGCGCCAGCAGCGCCGGGACAAAAAGCAATCAGCCCCAGCATTTT.

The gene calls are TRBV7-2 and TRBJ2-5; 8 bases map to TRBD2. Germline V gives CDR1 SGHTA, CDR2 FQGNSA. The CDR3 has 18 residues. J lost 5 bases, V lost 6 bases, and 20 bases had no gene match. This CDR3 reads CASSRRASGRGERETQYF. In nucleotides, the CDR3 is TGTGCCAGCAGTCGCCGAGCGTCTGGGCGGGGGGAGAGGGAGACCCAGTACTTC.

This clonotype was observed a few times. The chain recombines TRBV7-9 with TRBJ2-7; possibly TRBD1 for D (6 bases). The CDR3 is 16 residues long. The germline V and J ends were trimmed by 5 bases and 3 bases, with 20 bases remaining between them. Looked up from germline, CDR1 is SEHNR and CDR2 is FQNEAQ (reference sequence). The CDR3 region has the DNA TGTGCCAGCAGCCGAACACTTGCTGGGGGCCACTACGAGCAGTACTTC. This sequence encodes CASSRTLAGGHYEQYF.

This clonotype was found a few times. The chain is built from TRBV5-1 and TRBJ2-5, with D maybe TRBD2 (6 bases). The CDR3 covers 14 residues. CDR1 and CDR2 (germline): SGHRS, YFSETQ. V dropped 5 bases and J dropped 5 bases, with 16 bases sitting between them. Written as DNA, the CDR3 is TGCGCCAGCAGTATCGGGGGAGATGGGGAGACCCAGTACTTC. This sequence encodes CASSIGGDGETQYF.

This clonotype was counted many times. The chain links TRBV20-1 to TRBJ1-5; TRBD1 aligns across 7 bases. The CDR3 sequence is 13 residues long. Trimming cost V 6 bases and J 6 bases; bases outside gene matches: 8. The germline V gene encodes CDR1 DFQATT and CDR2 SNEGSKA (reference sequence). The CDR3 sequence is CSASDREAQPQHF. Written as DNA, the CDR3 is TGCAGTGCGAGCGACAGGGAGGCTCAGCCCCAGCATTTT.

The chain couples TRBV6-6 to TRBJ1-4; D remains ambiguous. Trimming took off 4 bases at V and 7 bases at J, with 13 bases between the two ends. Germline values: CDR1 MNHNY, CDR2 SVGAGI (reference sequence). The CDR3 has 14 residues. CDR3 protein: CASSLVGQAEKLFF. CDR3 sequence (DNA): TGTGCCAGCAGTTTAGTTGGGCAAGCTGAAAAACTGTTTTTT.

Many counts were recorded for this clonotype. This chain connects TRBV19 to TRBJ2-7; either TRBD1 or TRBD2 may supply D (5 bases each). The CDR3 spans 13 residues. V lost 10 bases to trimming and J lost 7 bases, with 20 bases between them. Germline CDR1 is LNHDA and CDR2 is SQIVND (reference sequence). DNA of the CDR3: TGTGCCACCTCCTCGGGGACCCGTCGGGAGCAGTACTTC. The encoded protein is CATSSGTRREQYF.

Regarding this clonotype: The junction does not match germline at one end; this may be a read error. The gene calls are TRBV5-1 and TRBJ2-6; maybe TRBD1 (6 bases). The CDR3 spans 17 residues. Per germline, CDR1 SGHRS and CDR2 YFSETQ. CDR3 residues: CASTFGQRVSGANVLTF. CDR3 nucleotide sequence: TGTGCCAGCACCTTCGGACAGCGAGTCTCTGGGGCCAACGTCCTGACTTTC.

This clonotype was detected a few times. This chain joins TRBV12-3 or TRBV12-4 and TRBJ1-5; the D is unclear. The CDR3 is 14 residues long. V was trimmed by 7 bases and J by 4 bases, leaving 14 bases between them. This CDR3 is CASMSGLANQPQHF. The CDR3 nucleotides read TGTGCCAGCATGAGTGGGCTAGCTAATCAGCCCCAGCATTTT.

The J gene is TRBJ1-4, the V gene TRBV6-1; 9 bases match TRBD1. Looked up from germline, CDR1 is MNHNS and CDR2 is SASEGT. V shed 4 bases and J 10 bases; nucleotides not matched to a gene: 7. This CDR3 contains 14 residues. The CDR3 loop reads CASSVETGGGKLFF. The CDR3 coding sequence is TGTGCCAGCAGTGTAGAGACAGGGGGTGGAAAACTGTTTTTT.

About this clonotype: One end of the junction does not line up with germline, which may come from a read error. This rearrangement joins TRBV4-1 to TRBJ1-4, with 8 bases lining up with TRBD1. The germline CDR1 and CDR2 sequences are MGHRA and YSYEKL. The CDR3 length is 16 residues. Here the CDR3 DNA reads TGTGCCAGCAGCCACCCATCGACAGGGGAAAATGAAAAACTGTTTTTT. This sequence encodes CASSHPSTGENEKLFF.

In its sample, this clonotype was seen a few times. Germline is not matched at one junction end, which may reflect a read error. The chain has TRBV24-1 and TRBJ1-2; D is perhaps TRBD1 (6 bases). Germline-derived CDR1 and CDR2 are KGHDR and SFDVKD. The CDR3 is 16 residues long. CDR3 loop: CASSLRGWNRVGGYTF. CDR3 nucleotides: TGTGCCAGCAGTTTAAGAGGGTGGAACAGGGTGGGAGGCTACACCTTC.

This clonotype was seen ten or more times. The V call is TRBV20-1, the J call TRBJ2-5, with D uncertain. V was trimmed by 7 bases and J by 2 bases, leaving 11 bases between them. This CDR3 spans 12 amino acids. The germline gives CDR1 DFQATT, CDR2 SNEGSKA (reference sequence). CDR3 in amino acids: CSVKAKQETQYF. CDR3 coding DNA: TGCAGTGTAAAGGCCAAGCAAGAGACCCAGTACTTC.

The CDR3 DNA sequence: TGCAGCGTTGAGAACGGACAGGGTGCCGCCACAGATACGCAGTATTTT. This translates into CSVENGQGAATDTQYF. This chain uses TRBV29-1 with TRBJ2-3, with 8 positions matching TRBD1. V gave up 3 bases and J gave up 2 bases; unmatched junction bases: 10. The CDR3 sequence is 16 residues long. In germline, CDR1 is SQVTM, CDR2 ANQGSEA.

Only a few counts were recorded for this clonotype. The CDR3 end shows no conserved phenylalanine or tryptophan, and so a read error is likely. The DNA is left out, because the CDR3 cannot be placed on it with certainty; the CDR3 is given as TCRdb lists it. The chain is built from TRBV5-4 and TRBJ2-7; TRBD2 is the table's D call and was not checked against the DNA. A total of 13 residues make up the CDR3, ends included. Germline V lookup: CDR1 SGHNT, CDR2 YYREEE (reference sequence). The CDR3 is CASSRGLAGYPLL.

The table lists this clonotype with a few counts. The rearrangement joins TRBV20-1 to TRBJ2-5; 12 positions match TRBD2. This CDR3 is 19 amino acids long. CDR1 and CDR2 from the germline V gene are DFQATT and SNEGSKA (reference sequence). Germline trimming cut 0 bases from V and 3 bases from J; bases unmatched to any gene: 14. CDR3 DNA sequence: TGCAGTGCTAGAGATCTCCTACTAGCGGGAGGCCAGGGGAAAGAGACCCAGTACTTC. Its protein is CSARDLLLAGGQGKETQYF.

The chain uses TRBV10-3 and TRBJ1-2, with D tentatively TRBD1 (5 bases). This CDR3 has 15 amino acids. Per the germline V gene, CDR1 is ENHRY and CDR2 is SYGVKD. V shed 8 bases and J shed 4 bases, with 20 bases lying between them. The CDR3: CAISGTSEGVYGYTF. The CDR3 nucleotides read TGTGCCATCTCTGGGACTAGCGAGGGAGTCTATGGCTACACCTTC.

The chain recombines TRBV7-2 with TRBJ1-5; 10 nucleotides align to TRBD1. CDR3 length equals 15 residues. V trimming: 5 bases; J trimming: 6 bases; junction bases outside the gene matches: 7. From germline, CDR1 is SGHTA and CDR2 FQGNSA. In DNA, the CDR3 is TGTGCCAGCAGCGGCAACGACAGGGGGCTTCAGCCCCAGCATTTT. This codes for CASSGNDRGLQPQHF.